Listed below are T cell receptor beta chains from one sample, sequenced in a study of blood T cell repertoires in COVID-19. Method: immunoSEQ multiplex PCR; TCRdb's copy keeps in-frame clones and lacks some. This table holds 450,000 to 600,000 clones, approximately 86% found once. Sequenced material: PBMCs or T cells enriched from blood (not recorded which). These receptors were obtained from a young woman who had recovered from COVID-19. The CDR3 runs from the conserved cysteine through the conserved F or W. Expanded clones get a size class; other rows say once, few or many, or leave the size out.

length	V	size	J	CDR3
14	TRBV2	NA	TRBJ1-1	CASRDRGGETEAFF
17	TRBV4-1	NA	TRBJ2-5	CASSQYGTSGPQETQYF
16	TRBV5-6	NA	TRBJ2-7	CASSPLGQGESYEQYF
14	TRBV4-1	NA	TRBJ2-1	CASSHVGRDNEQFF
14	TRBV19	NA	TRBJ2-3	CASSIGPAADTQYF
16	TRBV7-9	NA	TRBJ1-2	CASSSNAPGQQGSYTF
13	TRBV5-6	NA	TRBJ2-7	CASSLGQGNEQYF
15	TRBV5-1	NA	TRBJ1-1	CASTLNRGRGTEAFF
13	TRBV6-5	NA	TRBJ1-5	CASSPYSEQPQHF
15	TRBV4-1	NA	TRBJ1-6	CASSRGTGGRSPLHF
13	TRBV7-2	NA	TRBJ2-5	CASSLAPGETQYF
13	TRBV7-9	NA	TRBJ1-2	CATLTGANYGYTF
13	TRBV5-4	NA	TRBJ2-1	CASSLDGLPGQFF
14	TRBV7-8	NA	TRBJ2-2	CASKIDRDTGELFF
12	TRBV29-1	NA	TRBJ2-7	CSVLTATYEQYF
16	TRBV5-1	NA	TRBJ2-4	CASSLGDRGAKNIQYF
14	TRBV5-1	NA	TRBJ2-7	CASSVGQGLYEQYF
13	TRBV4-1	NA	TRBJ1-2	CASSQVGGDGYTF
18	TRBV4-1	once	TRBJ2-1	CASSQDLSSGGSYNEQFF
14	TRBV3-1/TRBV3-2	NA	TRBJ2-2	CASTSRDRERELFF
20	TRBV14	NA	TRBJ1-2	CASSPMRQRTQGRPVYGYTF
15	TRBV5-1	NA	TRBJ2-7	CASSRGVEGEYEQYF
14	TRBV5-4	NA	TRBJ1-1	CASSLDRANTEAFF
15	TRBV11-1	many	TRBJ1-2	CASSQMTGKDSGYTF
15	TRBV5-1	NA	TRBJ1-4	CASKSGDLLNEKLFF
15	TRBV6-4	NA	TRBJ2-3	CASSDSSGTSDTQYF
12	TRBV2	NA	TRBJ1-1	CASSRQTPEAFF
15	TRBV28	NA	TRBJ2-1	CATGLAGLHYNEQFF
13	TRBV12-3/TRBV12-4	NA	TRBJ2-7	CASSSGTGEGQYF
15	TRBV9	NA	TRBJ1-5	CASSVPGNSNQPQHF
15	TRBV5-1	NA	TRBJ1-4	CASSRQGETNEKLFF
15	TRBV6-5	NA	TRBJ1-5	CASSSRGGLWQPQHF
12	TRBV30	once	TRBJ1-1	CAWSPPDTEAFF
12	TRBV2	NA	TRBJ1-1	CASKVESLGAFF
12	TRBV29-1	NA	TRBJ2-5	CSVGQTQETQYF
17	TRBV5-4	NA	TRBJ1-1	CASSRGQGQNSNTEAFF
16	TRBV27	once	TRBJ1-6	CASSLSRSSYNSPLHF
13	TRBV28	NA	TRBJ2-3	CASGREGTDTQYF
15	TRBV5-1	NA	TRBJ1-2	CASSPGTGGGYGYTF
16	TRBV2	NA	TRBJ1-1	CASSVVRGPGATEAFF
13	TRBV27	NA	TRBJ2-1	CASSFSSYNEQFF
14	TRBV9	NA	TRBJ1-4	CASSVDSVREKLFF
17	TRBV7-8	many	TRBJ1-5	CASSLRTGTYSNQPQHF
13	TRBV9	NA	TRBJ2-2	CASSVARTGELFF